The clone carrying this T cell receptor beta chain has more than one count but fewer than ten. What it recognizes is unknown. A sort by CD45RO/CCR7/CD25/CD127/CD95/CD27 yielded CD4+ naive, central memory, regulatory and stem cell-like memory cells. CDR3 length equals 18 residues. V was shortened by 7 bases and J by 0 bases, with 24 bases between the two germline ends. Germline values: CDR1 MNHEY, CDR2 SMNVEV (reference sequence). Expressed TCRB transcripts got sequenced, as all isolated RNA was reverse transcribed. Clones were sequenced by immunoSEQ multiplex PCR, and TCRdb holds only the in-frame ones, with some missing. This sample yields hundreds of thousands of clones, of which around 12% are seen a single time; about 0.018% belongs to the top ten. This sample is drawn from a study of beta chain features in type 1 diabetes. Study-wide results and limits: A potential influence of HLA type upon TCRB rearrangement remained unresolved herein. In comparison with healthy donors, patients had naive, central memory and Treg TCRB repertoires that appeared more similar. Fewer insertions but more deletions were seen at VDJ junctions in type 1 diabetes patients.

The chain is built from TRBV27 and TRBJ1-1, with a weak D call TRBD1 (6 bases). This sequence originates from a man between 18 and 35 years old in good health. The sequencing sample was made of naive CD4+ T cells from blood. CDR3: CASTKRGGRLQMNTEAFF. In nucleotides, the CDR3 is TGTGCCAGCACCAAACGGGGGGGCCGCCTGCAGATGAACACTGAAGCTTTCTTT.